This TCR beta chain was recovered during a study of cytomegalovirus exposure and HLA in healthy donors. Germline CDR1 SNHLY, CDR2 FYNNEI. J was trimmed by 9 bases and V by 6 bases; bases with no gene match: 11. The CDR3 totals 15 residues. Concerning this clone: Antigen specificity is unknown.

In the PCR, 60 Vbeta and 13 Jbeta primers were used. Authors' methods: The count from a later analysis was some 80 million unique TCR beta chains, some 12 million of them shared. Sequencing used immunoSEQ multiplex PCR; TCRdb keeps in-frame clones, though not all of them. From that table come the V and J calls and clone size; the DNA was used to work out D and trimming. The sample holds over 150,000 clones, 70% to 90% seen once. General study findings and limits: One later analysis reportedly identified an Asian-associated ancestry cluster that showed fewer N-insertions than the roughly 600-donor mean. Later analysis identified 15,000 to 20,000 TCR beta sequences associated with HLA alleles, using a false discovery rate threshold of 0.05. For most TCR beta V segments, an earlier analysis put the productive rate at about 87% or about 30% of the time.

This sequence was found in a woman in her twenties or thirties in good health and CMV-seronegative. The genes are TRBV2 and TRBJ2-1; TRBD2 matches at 10 bases. What was sequenced was PBMCs. The CDR3 reads CASSDTSGKGAEQFF. The CDR3 nucleotides are TGTGCCAGCAGCGATACTAGCGGGAAAGGGGCTGAGCAGTTCTTC.